This TCR beta chain was obtained from a study of glioma-infiltrating T cells (dated by TCRdb to 2016 to 2017). About the full investigation: Glioma tissue, non-neoplastic brain tissue and matched peripheral blood mononuclear cells were used as sources from which TCR alpha- and beta-chain repertoires were sequenced. To gauge divergence between tissue and blood T-cell populations, every tissue-infiltrating repertoire was compared against the peripheral blood repertoire from the same patient. The paired cohort was made up of three low-grade glioma patients, 7 to 9 primary glioblastoma patients and three non-glioma patients who contributed non-neoplastic brain tissue. The investigation overall reported the following: Group comparisons were based on small numbers of patients: three non-neoplastic, three low-grade glioma and several glioblastoma patients. VJ-independent divergence between tissue and blood was below expectation in non-neoplastic patients but above expectation in all gliomas, especially low-grade gliomas. Very few CDR3 sequences were shared between tissue and blood, attributed to high CDR3 diversity and limited sampling.

This clonotype was picked up a small number of times. Its antigen remains undetermined. Per-base quality was not reported, and no clone a single base away is much larger than it. Taken from cysteine to phenylalanine, the CDR3 has 14 residues. Only the CDR3 DNA is retained, 42 bases long and in frame from the first base. V lost 4 bases and J lost 1 base, and the count of bases not matched to a germline gene is 1. CDR1 and CDR2 are drawn from the germline V gene: SNHLY, FYNNEI. The iRepertoire nested amplicon-rescue multiplex PCR (arm-PCR) platform was used to amplify TCR alpha and beta CDR3 regions from RNA. The input for one-step reverse transcription and amplification was roughly 100-400 ng of tissue mRNA or PBMC total RNA. Following bead purification, Illumina adapters were added through a secondary multiplex PCR, and the libraries were then gel-purified between 200 and 400 bp. The libraries contained internal 6-nucleotide barcodes that were used for demultiplexing. Sequencing of the libraries was done on an Illumina MiSeq using 2x220 or 2x250 nucleotide paired-end reads. The study's processing was this. Paired reads were merged using FLASH 1.2.11 and were aligned to the GRCh37 human genome using BWA-MEM, after which TRA and TRB reads were extracted. V and J assignment used an IMGT-derived reference of cassette sequences and CDR3 motifs that included pseudogenes. Reads were translated in three frames, and productive CDR3s were defined as those with a C...FGXG motif and no stop codons. A clonotype was defined as a unique combination of a V-J cassette pair and a CDR3 amino acid sequence. Hamming distance filtering was applied to reads, with thresholds set by the sequence error rate of each sample in mapped regions. TCRdb ran its own pipeline on the public reads, namely fastp trimming at Q25 and MiXCR clone calling, and kept in-frame beta chains. Each CDR3 protein appears once, grouped with its most common genes and DNA. TCRdb, not the authors, supplied the V and J calls. The sample table records about 140,000 distinct CDR3 sequences; roughly two fifths of these occur just once. Roughly 20% of the sample lies in the top ten.

This chain joins TRBV2 to TRBJ1-1; 9 nucleotides in the junction match TRBD1. Material for sequencing was glioma tissue, nonneoplastic brain tissue, or PBMCs (not recorded which). The clonotype comes from a human donor with low-grade glioma or glioblastoma, undergoing nonglioma brain surgery, or in good health (not recorded which). The sequence in DNA is TGTGCCAGCAGTGGGGGACAGGGGAACACTGAAGCTTTCTTT. This yields the protein CASSGGQGNTEAFF.